The 6 T cell receptor beta chains below were found in one sample sequenced in a study of shared clonotypes between healthy human individuals. Clones were read by immunoSEQ multiplex PCR, and TCRdb kept only the in-frame ones, dropping some. The sample consists of approximately 720,000 clones, roughly 78% of them appearing once. The sample consisted of memory CD4+ T cells sorted from blood. Subset here: CD45RA-negative fraction. The receptors were sampled from a woman in her 30s in good health.

The count of this clone is one. This same CDR3 is encoded by further DNA sequences in the sample. V and J are TRBV9 and TRBJ2-1; D gene ambiguous. V lost 0 bases to trimming and J lost 1 base, with 8 bases between them. The CDR3 has 15 residues. Per germline, CDR1 SGDLS and CDR2 YYNGEE. DNA of the CDR3: TGTGCCAGCAGCGTAGGGTCAGGATCCTACAATGAGCAGTTCTTC. Amino acid sequence: CASSVGSGSYNEQFF.

This clone was detected only a few times. The chain uses TRBV4-1 and TRBJ1-5; D is possibly TRBD1 (5 bases). CDR3 length: 13 amino acids. Trimming left V 5 bases short and J 7 bases short, with 12 bases between. CDR1 is MGHRA, CDR2 YSYEKL, per germline. The CDR3: CASSIQGWQPQHF. CDR3 nucleotides: TGCGCCAGCAGCATTCAGGGATGGCAGCCCCAGCATTTT.

The chain has TRBV2 and TRBJ2-5; D call uncertain. The CDR3 consists of 12 residues. CDR1 is SNHLY and CDR2 is FYNNEI in the germline V gene. V lost 6 bases and J lost 6, with 11 bases in between. Here the CDR3 reads CASSEMRKTQYF. CDR3 nucleotide sequence: TGTGCCAGCAGCGAGATGCGGAAGACCCAGTACTTC. The entire variable domain, with the rest obtained from reference TRBV2 and TRBJ2-5, is as follows: EPEVTQTPSHQVTQMGQEVILRCVPISNHLYFYWYRQILGQKVEFLVSFYNNEISEKSEIFDDQFSVERPDGSNFTLKIRSTKLEDSAMYFCASSEMRKTQYFGPGTRLLVL.

The CDR3 nucleotides are TGTGCCAGCTCCCCCGTCGGGGAGCCTGGAAACACCATATATTTT. Translated: CASSPVGEPGNTIYF. The V gene is TRBV18, the J gene TRBJ1-3; D uncertain. V lost 6 bases and J lost 2, with 14 bases in between. The CDR3 spans 15 residues. Germline loops: CDR1 KGHSH, CDR2 LQKENI.

This clone was recorded only once. The chain is built from TRBV28 and TRBJ2-3; 9 bases line up with TRBD1. Germline V gene sequence: CDR1 MDHEN, CDR2 SYDVKM. The V and J ends lost 5 bases and 4 bases, in that order; junction bases with no gene match: 4. This CDR3 has 14 residues. The CDR3 reads CASSQQGASDTQYF. The CDR3 region has the DNA TGTGCCAGCAGTCAACAGGGGGCGTCAGATACGCAGTATTTT. The full variable domain, completed using reference TRBV28 and TRBJ2-3, is DVKVTQSSRYLVKRTGEKVFLECVQDMDHENMFWYRQDPGLGLRLIYFSYDVKMKEKGDIPEGYSVSREKKERFSLILESASTNQTSMYLCASSQQGASDTQYFGPGTRLTVL.

The CDR3 protein is CASSLLGGLSTDTQYF. CDR3 coding DNA: TGTGCCAGCAGCTTGTTAGGAGGACTAAGCACAGATACGCAGTATTTT. The chain combines TRBV5-4 with TRBJ2-3, with D possibly being TRBD2 (6 bases). V lost 1 base to trimming and J lost 0 bases, with 12 bases between them. The CDR3 sequence is 16 residues long. Per the germline V gene, CDR1 is SGHNT and CDR2 is YYREEE (reference sequence). Filled out from reference TRBV5-4 and TRBJ2-3, the complete variable domain reads ETGVTQSPTHLIKTRGQQVTLRCSSQSGHNTVSWYQQALGQGPQFIFQYYREEENGRGNFPPRFSGLQFPNYSSELNVNALELDDSALYLCASSLLGGLSTDTQYFGPGTRLTVL.